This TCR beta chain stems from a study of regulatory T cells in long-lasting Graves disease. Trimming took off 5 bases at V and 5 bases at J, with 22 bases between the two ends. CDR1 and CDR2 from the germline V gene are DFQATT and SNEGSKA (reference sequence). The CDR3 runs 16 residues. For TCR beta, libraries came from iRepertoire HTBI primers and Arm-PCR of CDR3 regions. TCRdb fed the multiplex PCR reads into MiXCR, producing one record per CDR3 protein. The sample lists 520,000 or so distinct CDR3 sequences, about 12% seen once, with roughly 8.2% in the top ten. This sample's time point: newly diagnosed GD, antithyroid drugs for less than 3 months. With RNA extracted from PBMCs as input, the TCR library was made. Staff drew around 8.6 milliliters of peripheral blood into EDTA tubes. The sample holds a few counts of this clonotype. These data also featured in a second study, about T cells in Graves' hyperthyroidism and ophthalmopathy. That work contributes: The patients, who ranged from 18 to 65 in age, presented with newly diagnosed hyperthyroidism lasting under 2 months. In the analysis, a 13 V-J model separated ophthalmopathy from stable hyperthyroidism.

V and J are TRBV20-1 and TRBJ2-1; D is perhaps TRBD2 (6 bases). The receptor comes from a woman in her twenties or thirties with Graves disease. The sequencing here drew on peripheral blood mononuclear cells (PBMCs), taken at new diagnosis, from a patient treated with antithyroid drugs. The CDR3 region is CSAPRSRRAANNEQFF. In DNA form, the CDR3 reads TGCAGTGCTCCAAGAAGCCGGAGGGCCGCGAACAATGAGCAGTTCTTC.